The clone carrying this T cell receptor beta chain was detected a few times. Its antigen is not known. The CDR3 contains 14 residues. The trim removed 2 bases at V and 4 bases at J, leaving 2 bases unmatched. Germline CDR1 is MNHNY and CDR2 is SVGAGI (reference sequence). The investigators reverse transcribed all of the isolated RNA, so they sequenced expressed TCRB transcripts. Clones were sequenced by immunoSEQ multiplex PCR, and TCRdb holds only the in-frame ones, with some missing. Seen here are under 900,000 clones, roughly a sixth observed once, and the top ten hold 0.02% to 0.025%. These data come from a study of beta chain features in type 1 diabetes. Whole-study context: Patients looked much like healthy donors when it came to age, gender and cell yields. Sorted cells examined across all samples numbered some 98 million.

Study conclusions and caveats: Any HLA type influence on TCRB rearrangement was left unresolved here.

The sample was naive CD4+ T cells from blood. The receptor was isolated from a woman younger than 35 in good health. The rearrangement joins TRBV6-6 to TRBJ1-5; TRBD1 matches 7 bases. The DNA of the CDR3 is TGTGCCAGCAGTTACGGGACAGAGAATCAGCCCCAGCATTTT. The encoded protein is CASSYGTENQPQHF.